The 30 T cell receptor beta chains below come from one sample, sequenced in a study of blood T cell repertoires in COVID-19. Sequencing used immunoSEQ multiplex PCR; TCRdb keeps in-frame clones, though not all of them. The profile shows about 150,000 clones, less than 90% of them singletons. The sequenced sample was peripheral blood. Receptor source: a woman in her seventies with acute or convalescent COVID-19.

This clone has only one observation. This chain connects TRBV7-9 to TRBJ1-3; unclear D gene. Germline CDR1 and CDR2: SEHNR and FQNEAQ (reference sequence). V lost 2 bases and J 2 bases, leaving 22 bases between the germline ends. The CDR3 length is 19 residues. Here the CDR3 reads CASSLLALRPGIAGNTIYF. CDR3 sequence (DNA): TGTGCCAGCAGCTTACTTGCCCTAAGGCCAGGAATAGCTGGAAACACCATATATTTT.

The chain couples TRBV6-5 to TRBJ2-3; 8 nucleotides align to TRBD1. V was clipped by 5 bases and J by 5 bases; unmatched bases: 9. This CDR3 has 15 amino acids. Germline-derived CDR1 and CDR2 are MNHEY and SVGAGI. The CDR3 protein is CASSPRGTGRDTQYF. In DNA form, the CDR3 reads TGTGCCAGCAGTCCGCGAGGGACAGGCAGAGATACGCAGTATTTT.

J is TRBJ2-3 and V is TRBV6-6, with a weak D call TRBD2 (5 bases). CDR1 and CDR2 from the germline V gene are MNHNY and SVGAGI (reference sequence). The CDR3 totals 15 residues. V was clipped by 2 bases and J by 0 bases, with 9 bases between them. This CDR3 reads CASSYSWTSTDTQYF. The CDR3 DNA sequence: TGTGCCAGCAGTTACAGCTGGACTAGCACAGATACGCAGTATTTT.

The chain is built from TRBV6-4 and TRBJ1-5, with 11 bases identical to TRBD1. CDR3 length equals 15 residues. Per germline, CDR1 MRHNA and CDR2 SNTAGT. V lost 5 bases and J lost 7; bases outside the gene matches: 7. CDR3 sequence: CASSPGQGVGQPQHF. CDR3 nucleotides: TGTGCCAGCAGTCCGGGACAGGGGGTGGGCCAGCCCCAGCATTTT.

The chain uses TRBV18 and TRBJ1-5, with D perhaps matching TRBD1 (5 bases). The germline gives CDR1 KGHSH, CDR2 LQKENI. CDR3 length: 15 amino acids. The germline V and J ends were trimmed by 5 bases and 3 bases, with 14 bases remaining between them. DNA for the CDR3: TGTGCCAGCTCAGCGGGGCGAGGGAACAATCAGCCCCAGCATTTT. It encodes CASSAGRGNNQPQHF.

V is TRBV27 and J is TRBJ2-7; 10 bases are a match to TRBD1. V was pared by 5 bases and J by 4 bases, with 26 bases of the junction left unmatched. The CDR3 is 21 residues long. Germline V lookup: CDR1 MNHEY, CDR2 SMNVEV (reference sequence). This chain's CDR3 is CASSLVEPPGQGTFPNYEQYV. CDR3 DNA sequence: TGTGCCAGCAGTCTAGTGGAGCCTCCGGGACAGGGGACTTTCCCCAATTACGAGCAGTACGTC.

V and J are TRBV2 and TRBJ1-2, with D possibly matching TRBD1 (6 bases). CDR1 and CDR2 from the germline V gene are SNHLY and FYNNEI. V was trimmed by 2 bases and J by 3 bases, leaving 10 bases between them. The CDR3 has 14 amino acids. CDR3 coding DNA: TGTGCCAGCAGTGAAACGGGGGGCTACTATGGCTACACCTTC. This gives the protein CASSETGGYYGYTF.

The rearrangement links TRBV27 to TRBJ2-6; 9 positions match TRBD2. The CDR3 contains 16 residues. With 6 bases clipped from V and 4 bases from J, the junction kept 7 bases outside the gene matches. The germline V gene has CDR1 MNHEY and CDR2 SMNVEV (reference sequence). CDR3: CASSRLAGQGANVLTF. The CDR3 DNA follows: TGTGCCAGCAGCCGGCTAGCGGGGCAAGGGGCCAACGTCCTGACTTTC.

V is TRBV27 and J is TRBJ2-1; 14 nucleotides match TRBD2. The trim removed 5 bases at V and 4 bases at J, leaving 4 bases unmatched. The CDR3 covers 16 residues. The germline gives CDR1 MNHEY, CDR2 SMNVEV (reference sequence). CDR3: CASSPWTSGGYNEQFF. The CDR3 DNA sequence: TGTGCCAGCAGTCCCTGGACTAGCGGGGGGTACAATGAGCAGTTCTTC.

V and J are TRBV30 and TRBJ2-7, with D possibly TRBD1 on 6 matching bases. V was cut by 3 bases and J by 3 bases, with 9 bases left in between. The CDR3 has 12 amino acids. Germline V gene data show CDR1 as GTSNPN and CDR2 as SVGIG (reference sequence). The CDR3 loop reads CAWSRDNYEQYF. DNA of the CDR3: TGTGCCTGGAGCCGGGACAACTACGAGCAGTACTTC.

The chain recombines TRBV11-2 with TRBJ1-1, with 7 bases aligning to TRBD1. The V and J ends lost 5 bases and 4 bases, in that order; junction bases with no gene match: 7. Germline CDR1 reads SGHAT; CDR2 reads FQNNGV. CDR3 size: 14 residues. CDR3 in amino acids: CASSQFSGGTEAFF. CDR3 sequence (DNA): TGTGCCAGCAGCCAATTCTCAGGGGGCACTGAAGCTTTCTTT.

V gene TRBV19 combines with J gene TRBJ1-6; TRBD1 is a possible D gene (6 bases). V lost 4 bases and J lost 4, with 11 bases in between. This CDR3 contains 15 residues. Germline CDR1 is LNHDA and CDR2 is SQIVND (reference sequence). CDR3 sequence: CASSTRTAYNSPLHF. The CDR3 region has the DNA TGTGCCAGTAGTACAAGGACAGCATATAATTCACCCCTCCACTTT.

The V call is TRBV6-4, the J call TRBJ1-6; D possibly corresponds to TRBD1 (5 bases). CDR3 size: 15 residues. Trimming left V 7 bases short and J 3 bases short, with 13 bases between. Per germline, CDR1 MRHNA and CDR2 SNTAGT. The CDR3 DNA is TGTGCCAGCACCAGGGAATCGGGCTATAATTCACCCCTCCACTTT. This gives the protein CASTRESGYNSPLHF.

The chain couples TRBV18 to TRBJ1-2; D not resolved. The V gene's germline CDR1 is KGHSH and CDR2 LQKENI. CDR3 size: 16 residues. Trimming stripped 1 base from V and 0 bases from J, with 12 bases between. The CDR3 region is CASSPHPAGTNYGYTF. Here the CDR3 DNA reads TGTGCCAGCTCACCACATCCTGCGGGGACTAACTATGGCTACACCTTC.

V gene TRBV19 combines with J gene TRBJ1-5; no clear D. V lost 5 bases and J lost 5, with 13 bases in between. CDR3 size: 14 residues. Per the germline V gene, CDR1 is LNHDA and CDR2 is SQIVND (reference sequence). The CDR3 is CASSEGLIYQPQHF. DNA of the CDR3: TGTGCCAGTAGTGAGGGCCTCATTTATCAGCCCCAGCATTTT.

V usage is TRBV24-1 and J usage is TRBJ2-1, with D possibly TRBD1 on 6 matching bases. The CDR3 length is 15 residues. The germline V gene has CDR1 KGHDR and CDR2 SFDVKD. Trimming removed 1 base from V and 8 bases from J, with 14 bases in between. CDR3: CATSDLTGQGHEQFF. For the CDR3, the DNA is TGTGCCACCAGTGATTTAACAGGGCAGGGTCATGAGCAGTTCTTC.

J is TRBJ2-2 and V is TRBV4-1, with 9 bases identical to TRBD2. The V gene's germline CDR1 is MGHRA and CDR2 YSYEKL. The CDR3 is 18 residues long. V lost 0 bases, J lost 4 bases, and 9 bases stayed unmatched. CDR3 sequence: CASSQDWEGLAFTGELFF. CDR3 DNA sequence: TGCGCCAGCAGCCAAGATTGGGAGGGACTAGCCTTCACCGGGGAGCTGTTTTTT.

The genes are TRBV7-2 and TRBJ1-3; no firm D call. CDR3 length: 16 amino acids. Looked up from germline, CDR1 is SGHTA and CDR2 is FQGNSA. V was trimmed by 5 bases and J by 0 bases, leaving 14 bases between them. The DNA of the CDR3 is TGTGCCAGCAGCCCTGAAGGGAGGCCCTCTGGAAACACCATATATTTT. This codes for CASSPEGRPSGNTIYF. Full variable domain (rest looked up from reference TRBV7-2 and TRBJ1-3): GAGVSQSPSNKVTEKGKDVELRCDPISGHTALYWYRQSLGQGLEFLIYFQGNSAPDKSGLPSDRFSAERTGGSVSTLTIQRTQQEDSAVYLCASSPEGRPSGNTIYFGEGSWLTVV.

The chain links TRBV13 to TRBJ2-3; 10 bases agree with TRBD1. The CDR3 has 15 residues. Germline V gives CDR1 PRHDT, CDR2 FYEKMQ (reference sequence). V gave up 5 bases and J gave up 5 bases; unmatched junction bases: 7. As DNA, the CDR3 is TGTGCCAGCAGCGTAAGGGACAGGGGTGGAGATACGCAGTATTTT. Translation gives CASSVRDRGGDTQYF.

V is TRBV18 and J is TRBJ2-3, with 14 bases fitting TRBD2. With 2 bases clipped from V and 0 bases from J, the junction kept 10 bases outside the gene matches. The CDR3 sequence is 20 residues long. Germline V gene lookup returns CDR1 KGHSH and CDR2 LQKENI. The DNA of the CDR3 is TGTGCCAGCTCACCAGCCCCCGGGACTAGCGGGGGATCTAGCACAGATACGCAGTATTTT. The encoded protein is CASSPAPGTSGGSSTDTQYF.

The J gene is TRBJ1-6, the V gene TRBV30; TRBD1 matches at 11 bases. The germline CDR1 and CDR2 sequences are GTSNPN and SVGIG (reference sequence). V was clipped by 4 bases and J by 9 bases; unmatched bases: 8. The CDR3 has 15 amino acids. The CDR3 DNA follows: TGTGCCTGGACCCAGTCCGGGACAGGGGGTTCACCCCTCCACTTT. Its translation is CAWTQSGTGGSPLHF.

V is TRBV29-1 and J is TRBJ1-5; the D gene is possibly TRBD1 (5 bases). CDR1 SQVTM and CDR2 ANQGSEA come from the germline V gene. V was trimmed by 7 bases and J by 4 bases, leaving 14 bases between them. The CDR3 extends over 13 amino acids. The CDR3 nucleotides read TGCAGCGCGCGACAGACATTTAATCAGCCCCAGCATTTT. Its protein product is CSARQTFNQPQHF.

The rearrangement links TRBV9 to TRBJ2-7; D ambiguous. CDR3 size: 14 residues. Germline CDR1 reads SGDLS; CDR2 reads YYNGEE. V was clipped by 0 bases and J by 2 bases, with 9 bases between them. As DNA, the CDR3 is TGTGCCAGCAGCGTAGCTCCAGGTCCCTACGAGCAGTACTTC. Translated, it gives CASSVAPGPYEQYF.

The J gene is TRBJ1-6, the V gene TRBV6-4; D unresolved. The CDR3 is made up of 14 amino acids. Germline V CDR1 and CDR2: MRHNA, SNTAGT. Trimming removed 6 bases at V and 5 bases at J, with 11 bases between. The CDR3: CASRAGLDNSPLHF. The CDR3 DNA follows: TGTGCCAGCAGGGCCGGGTTGGATAATTCACCCCTCCACTTT.

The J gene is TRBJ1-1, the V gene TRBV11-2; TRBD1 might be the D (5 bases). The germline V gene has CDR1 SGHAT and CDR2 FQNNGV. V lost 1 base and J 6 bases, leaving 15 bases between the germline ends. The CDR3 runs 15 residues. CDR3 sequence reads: CASSLVIRGKAEAFF. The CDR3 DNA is TGTGCCAGCAGCTTAGTTATCCGGGGGAAGGCTGAAGCTTTCTTT.

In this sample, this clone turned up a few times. The CDR3 here is CASSRRDRVQETQYF. CDR3 nucleotide sequence: TGTGCCAGCAGCCGCCGGGACAGGGTACAAGAGACCCAGTACTTC. This chain joins TRBV3-1 (or the pseudogene TRBV3-2) and TRBJ2-5, with 9 positions matching TRBD1. Per the germline V gene, CDR1 is LGHDT and CDR2 is YNNKEL (reference sequence). The CDR3 loop spans 15 amino acids. Trimming at V came to 4 bases and at J to 2 bases, leaving 5 bases not matched to a gene.

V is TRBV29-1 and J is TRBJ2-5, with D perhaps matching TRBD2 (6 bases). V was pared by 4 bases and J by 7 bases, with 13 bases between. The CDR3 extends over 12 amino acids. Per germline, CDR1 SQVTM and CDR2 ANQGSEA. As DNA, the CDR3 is TGCAGCGTTGTTACGGGTAGCGGGACCCAGTACTTC. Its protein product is CSVVTGSGTQYF.

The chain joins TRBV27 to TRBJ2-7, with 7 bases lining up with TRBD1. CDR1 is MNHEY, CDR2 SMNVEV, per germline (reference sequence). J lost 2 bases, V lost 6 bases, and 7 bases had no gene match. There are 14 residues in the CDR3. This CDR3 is CASRLLQGTYEQYF. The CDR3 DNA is TGTGCCAGCAGACTATTACAGGGGACCTACGAGCAGTACTTC.

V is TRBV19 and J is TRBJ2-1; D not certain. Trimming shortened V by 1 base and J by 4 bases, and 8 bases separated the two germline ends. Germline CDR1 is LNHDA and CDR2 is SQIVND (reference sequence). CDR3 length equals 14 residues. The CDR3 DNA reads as TGTGCCAGTAGTATAGCTCGTCAGTACAATGAGCAGTTCTTC. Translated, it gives CASSIARQYNEQFF.

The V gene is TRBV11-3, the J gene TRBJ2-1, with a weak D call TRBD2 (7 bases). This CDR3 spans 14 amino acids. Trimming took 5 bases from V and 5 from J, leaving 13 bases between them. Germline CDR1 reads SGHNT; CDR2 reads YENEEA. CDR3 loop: CASSTRGGNNEQFF. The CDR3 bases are TGTGCCAGCAGCACTAGGGGGGGAAACAATGAGCAGTTCTTC. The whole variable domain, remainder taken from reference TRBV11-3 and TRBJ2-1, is EAGVVQSPRYKIIEKKQPVAFWCNPISGHNTLYWYLQNLGQGPELLIRYENEEAVDDSQLPKDRFSAERLKGVDSTLKIQPAELGDSAVYLCASSTRGGNNEQFFGPGTRLTVL.